One and the same sample provided the 26 T cell receptor beta chains below, sequenced in a study of blood T cell repertoires in COVID-19. Produced via immunoSEQ multiplex PCR; TCRdb's table is partial and in-frame only. The table includes 300,000 to 400,000 clones, more than 70% detected once. Sequencing was done on a sample of peripheral blood. Receptors originate from a woman aged 25-40 years with COVID-19, enrolled during active disease.

The gene calls are TRBV5-4 and TRBJ2-2; D remains unclear. Per germline, CDR1 SGHNT and CDR2 YYREEE (reference sequence). Trimming took off 2 bases at V and 2 bases at J, with 4 bases between the two ends. This CDR3 is built from 13 residues. This CDR3 reads CASSLLNTGELFF. The CDR3 nucleotides are TGTGCCAGCAGCTTACTCAACACCGGGGAGCTGTTTTTT.

J is TRBJ1-4 and V is TRBV7-2, with 8 bases that match TRBD1. With 5 bases clipped from V and 3 bases from J, the junction kept 5 bases outside the gene matches. The CDR3 extends over 15 amino acids. CDR1 and CDR2 from the germline V gene are SGHTA and FQGNSA. Here the CDR3 DNA reads TGTGCCAGCAGCCCCCGGACAGGGTCTAATGAAAAACTGTTTTTT. Translation: CASSPRTGSNEKLFF.

This clone was recorded a few times. The V call is TRBV2, the J call TRBJ2-3; 8 positions agree with TRBD2. Trimming cost V 2 bases and J 6 bases; bases outside gene matches: 7. Germline V gives CDR1 SNHLY, CDR2 FYNNEI. The CDR3 runs 15 residues. DNA of the CDR3: TGTGCCAGCAGTGAAAAATGGGCTAGCGGGGATACGCAGTATTTT. As protein: CASSEKWASGDTQYF.

CDR3 coding DNA: TGTGCCACCAGTGACGCAGGGTTGGGCACAGATACGCAGTATTTT. Translated: CATSDAGLGTDTQYF. The gene calls are TRBV24-1 and TRBJ2-3; D is possibly TRBD1 (5 bases). This CDR3 comprises 15 residues. V was pared by 4 bases and J by 1 base, with 11 bases between. CDR1 KGHDR and CDR2 SFDVKD come from the germline V gene.

The rearrangement links TRBV5-1 to TRBJ1-1; 8 positions agree with TRBD1. Trimming cost V 4 bases and J 3 bases; bases outside gene matches: 11. There are 16 residues in the CDR3. The germline gives CDR1 SGHRS, CDR2 YFSETQ. Written as DNA, the CDR3 is TGCGCCAGCAGCCCTAGGGACAGGACGGCGGACACTGAAGCTTTCTTT. Translating gives CASSPRDRTADTEAFF.

The rearrangement links TRBV11-3 to TRBJ2-1, with D perhaps matching TRBD2 (5 bases). The CDR3 is 14 amino acids. Trimming removed 5 bases at V and 5 bases at J, with 13 bases between. In germline, CDR1 is SGHNT, CDR2 YENEEA. CDR3 loop: CASSALVANNEQFF. CDR3 DNA sequence: TGTGCCAGCAGCGCACTAGTGGCCAACAATGAGCAGTTCTTC.

The gene calls are TRBV4-1 and TRBJ1-2, with D unclear. Germline CDR1 MGHRA, CDR2 YSYEKL. V lost 0 bases, J lost 4 bases, and 9 bases lay in between. CDR3 length: 14 amino acids. The CDR3 DNA follows: TGCGCCAGCAGCCAAGATACGAGTAGCTATGGCTACACCTTC. Its protein product is CASSQDTSSYGYTF.

This chain connects TRBV7-9 to TRBJ2-1; possibly TRBD1 for D (7 bases). V lost 5 bases to trimming and J lost 0 bases, with 11 bases between them. This CDR3 region has 15 residues. The V gene's germline CDR1 is SEHNR and CDR2 FQNEAQ (reference sequence). DNA of the CDR3: TGTGCCAGCAGCGCGGGACAGAGCTCCTACAATGAGCAGTTCTTC. This sequence encodes CASSAGQSSYNEQFF.

The V and J genes are TRBV11-2 and TRBJ2-3; the D gene is possibly TRBD1 (5 bases). The CDR3 runs to 14 residues. CDR1 SGHAT and CDR2 FQNNGV come from the germline V gene. Trimming removed 2 bases at V and 4 bases at J, with 10 bases between. The CDR3 sequence: CASSLQGPADTQYF. The CDR3 DNA reads TGTGCCAGCAGCTTACAGGGCCCGGCAGATACGCAGTATTTT.

The V and J genes are TRBV29-1 and TRBJ2-5, with TRBD2 matching over 8 bases. Germline V gene data show CDR1 as SQVTM and CDR2 as ANQGSEA. The CDR3 contains 13 residues. J gave up 2 bases and V 6 bases, and 5 bases lay outside the gene matches. The CDR3 sequence: CSVPRGAQETQYF. As DNA, the CDR3 is TGCAGCGTCCCGCGGGGGGCTCAAGAGACCCAGTACTTC.

This chain links TRBV5-1 with TRBJ2-5; 7 nucleotides line up with TRBD1. The CDR3 contains 14 residues. CDR1 is SGHRS, CDR2 YFSETQ, per germline. J was trimmed by 1 base and V by 4 bases; bases with no gene match: 4. The CDR3 sequence is CASSTGQAQETQYF. CDR3 in DNA: TGCGCCAGCAGCACTGGACAGGCCCAAGAGACCCAGTACTTC.

The gene calls are TRBV5-6 and TRBJ2-7, with D possibly matching TRBD2 (7 bases). Germline V lookup: CDR1 SGHDT, CDR2 YYEEEE. CDR3 length: 13 amino acids. Trimming removed 4 bases at V and 4 bases at J, with 12 bases between. This chain's CDR3 is CASSRGAPYEQYF. In DNA, the CDR3 is TGTGCCAGCAGCCGGGGGGCGCCGTACGAGCAGTACTTC.

The chain has TRBV28 and TRBJ1-6; the match to TRBD1 covers 8 bases. CDR1 and CDR2 from the germline V gene are MDHEN and SYDVKM. This CDR3 spans 15 amino acids. V dropped 6 bases and J dropped 7; count of bases not matched to a gene: 8. The DNA of the CDR3 is TGTGCCAGCAGGTACGACAGGGGTCGAAATTCACCCCTCCACTTT. Protein: CASRYDRGRNSPLHF.

This chain joins TRBV7-9 and TRBJ2-1, with a weak D call TRBD2 (5 bases). This CDR3 has 17 residues. V gave up 1 base and J gave up 7 bases, with 20 bases separating them. Germline V gene lookup returns CDR1 SEHNR and CDR2 FQNEAQ (reference sequence). CDR3 protein: CASSLGLAPARENEQFF. The CDR3 DNA sequence: TGTGCCAGCAGCTTAGGGCTAGCCCCTGCTCGAGAGAATGAGCAGTTCTTC.

V gene TRBV15 combines with J gene TRBJ1-2; D perhaps matches TRBD1 (6 bases). The CDR3 has 14 residues. The germline gives CDR1 LNHNV, CDR2 YYDKDF (reference sequence). V lost 0 bases, J lost 5 bases, and 10 bases lay in between. CDR3 in amino acids: CATSRDRGTYGYTF. CDR3 nucleotides: TGTGCCACCAGCAGAGACAGGGGTACTTATGGCTACACCTTC. The entire variable domain, with the rest obtained from reference TRBV15 and TRBJ1-2, is as follows: DAMVIQNPRYQVTQFGKPVTLSCSQTLNHNVMYWYQQKSSQAPKLLFHYYDKDFNNEADTPDNFQSRRPNTSFCFLDIRSPGLGDTAMYLCATSRDRGTYGYTFGSGTRLTVV.

This chain connects TRBV6-6 to TRBJ2-7; 7 nucleotides match TRBD1. The CDR3 has 14 amino acids. With 5 bases clipped from V and 0 bases from J, the junction kept 4 bases outside the gene matches. From germline, CDR1 is MNHNY and CDR2 SVGAGI (reference sequence). The DNA for the CDR3 is TGTGCCAGCAGTGAGGACAGGAGCTCCTACGAGCAGTACTTC. Encoded protein: CASSEDRSSYEQYF.

V is TRBV6-4 and J is TRBJ1-1; D may be TRBD1 (5 bases). This CDR3 has 16 residues. The germline gives CDR1 MRHNA, CDR2 SNTAGT. Trimming took 5 bases from V and 0 from J, leaving 16 bases between them. The CDR3 is CASSSLPGLMNTEAFF. As DNA, the CDR3 is TGTGCCAGCAGTTCGCTACCGGGACTAATGAACACTGAAGCTTTCTTT.

The J gene is TRBJ1-1, the V gene TRBV5-4; D gene ambiguous. The germline V gene has CDR1 SGHNT and CDR2 YYREEE (reference sequence). This CDR3 spans 15 amino acids. Trimming took 0 bases from V and 0 from J, leaving 9 bases between them. This chain's CDR3 is CASSLGFNLNTEAFF. CDR3 nucleotides: TGTGCCAGCAGCTTGGGTTTTAATTTGAACACTGAAGCTTTCTTT.

V is TRBV3-1 (or the pseudogene TRBV3-2) and J is TRBJ2-7; D possibly corresponds to TRBD1 (5 bases). Deletions cut 1 base from V and 6 bases from J, with 13 bases between. CDR3 length: 14 amino acids. Germline lookup yields CDR1 LGHDT and CDR2 YNNKEL (reference sequence). The CDR3 loop is CASSQGGTSGEQYV. The CDR3 DNA sequence: TGTGCCAGCAGCCAAGGGGGCACTTCAGGCGAGCAGTACGTC.

The chain's CDR3 is CASSLIRTVREETQYF. For the CDR3, the DNA is TGTGCCAGCAGCTTAATCCGGACCGTGAGGGAAGAGACCCAGTACTTC. This rearrangement joins TRBV7-2 to TRBJ2-5; D may be TRBD2 (5 bases). The germline CDR1 and CDR2 sequences are SGHTA and FQGNSA. V dropped 2 bases and J dropped 3 bases, with 16 bases sitting between them. The CDR3 consists of 16 residues. The entire variable domain, with the rest obtained from reference TRBV7-2 and TRBJ2-5, is as follows: GAGVSQSPSNKVTEKGKDVELRCDPISGHTALYWYRQSLGQGLEFLIYFQGNSAPDKSGLPSDRFSAERTGGSVSTLTIQRTQQEDSAVYLCASSLIRTVREETQYFGPGTRLLVL.

The chain recombines TRBV12-3 or TRBV12-4 with TRBJ2-3; D unresolved. The germline V and J ends were trimmed by 8 bases and 3 bases, with 9 bases remaining between them. This CDR3 is built from 12 residues. CDR3 region: CASRRLTDTQYF. DNA for the CDR3: TGTGCCAGCCGGCGGTTAACAGATACGCAGTATTTT.

This chain links TRBV27 with TRBJ2-3; 9 positions agree with TRBD2. Germline CDR1 reads MNHEY; CDR2 reads SMNVEV (reference sequence). CDR3 length: 17 residues. Losses at the gene ends were 7 bases for V and 5 bases for J; bases not matched to a gene: 16. The DNA of the CDR3 is TGTGCCAGCAAGATAGGGCAGCGGGAGGTGGATGTAGATACGCAGTATTTT. It encodes CASKIGQREVDVDTQYF.

The chain joins TRBV27 to TRBJ2-7; 7 nucleotides line up with TRBD1. Germline CDR1 and CDR2: MNHEY and SMNVEV (reference sequence). After removal of 5 bases from V and 2 bases from J, the junction contained 9 bases not matched to a gene. The CDR3 is made up of 15 amino acids. This CDR3 is CASSKRGQVTYEQYF. The CDR3 DNA follows: TGTGCCAGCAGTAAACGAGGACAGGTGACCTACGAGCAGTACTTC.

The table lists this clone with a count of one. The rearrangement links TRBV7-2 to TRBJ2-1; 9 positions agree with TRBD2. The ends lost 7 bases at V and 0 bases at J; junction bases unmatched: 10. The CDR3 is 17 amino acids. Germline V gene sequence: CDR1 SGHTA, CDR2 FQGNSA. The CDR3 region has the DNA TGTGCCAGCACCCCCCTGGCGGGGGGGAGCTCCTACAATGAGCAGTTCTTC. The encoded protein is CASTPLAGGSSYNEQFF.

V gene TRBV30 combines with J gene TRBJ2-5, with a tentative D call TRBD2 (5 bases). Germline lookup yields CDR1 GTSNPN and CDR2 SVGIG (reference sequence). The CDR3 totals 13 residues. The V and J ends lost 2 bases and 9 bases respectively, with 16 bases between them. The DNA for the CDR3 is TGTGCCTGGAGTAGGAGAGGGCCCGGGGCCCAGTACTTC. It specifies CAWSRRGPGAQYF.

V usage is TRBV27 and J usage is TRBJ1-1; D gene uncertain. Per germline, CDR1 MNHEY and CDR2 SMNVEV (reference sequence). The CDR3 length is 15 residues. Trimming removed 5 bases at V and 5 bases at J, with 18 bases between. CDR3 DNA sequence: TGTGCCAGCAGTCCCCTCCGGGGAAGGTGGACTGAAGCTTTCTTT. Residues: CASSPLRGRWTEAFF.